This T cell receptor (beta chain) is drawn from a study of Ad26.COV2.S vaccination and SARS-CoV-2 variants. On the study more broadly: Donor got 5x10^10 or 1x10^11 viral particles of Ad26.COV2.S. The study's findings and limits: Responses of spike-specific T cells (both CD8+ and CD4+) reportedly showed substantial breadth after vaccination. Comparability of non-spike TCR breadth was observed across vaccine and placebo recipients.

Method: immunoSEQ multiplex PCR; TCRdb's copy keeps in-frame clones and lacks some. Here the sample spans hundreds of thousands of clones, 89% being singletons. With regard to this clone: Its antigen is not known.

Treatment meaning: around 19 received Ad26.COV2.S at low or high dose, single or two shots; about 5 received placebo; per-sample allocation not given. Sample collection was performed on day 63 after the first vaccine or placebo injection. With 0 bases removed from V and 0 bases from J, the gap between germline ends came to 9 bases. The CDR3 spans 16 residues. Germline CDR1 reads KGHSH; CDR2 reads LQKENI. The source was peripheral blood, collected in a trial of Ad26.COV2.S vaccine versus placebo. J is TRBJ1-3 and V is TRBV18; D remains ambiguous. The TCR originated in a person aged 18-60 years who received the Ad26.COV2.S COVID-19 vaccine or a placebo. DNA for the CDR3: TGTGCCAGCTCACCACCTGGCAGGTACTCTGGAAACACCATATATTTT. Its protein is CASSPPGRYSGNTIYF.